The 26 T cell receptor beta chains in this list originate from one sample, sequenced in a study of blood T cell repertoires in COVID-19 (dated by TCRdb to 2020 to 2022). Receptor amplification or capture employed the immunoSEQ multiplex PCR assay. In its TCRdb copy, this immuneACCESS table keeps in-frame sequences only and misses some clones. Where compared with another copy, unresolved V genes explain less than half of these, and the others have no known cause. In this sample the table shows some 200,000 clones, more than 80% of which occur a single time. 0.53% of the sample is taken by the ten largest. Sequenced: peripheral blood. The receptors stem from a man in his fifties with acute or convalescent COVID-19.

The chain employs TRBV18 and TRBJ1-5; 7 positions match TRBD1. Losses at the gene ends were 6 bases for V and 5 bases for J; bases not matched to a gene: 4. The CDR3 loop spans 13 amino acids. Looked up from germline, CDR1 is KGHSH and CDR2 is LQKENI. The CDR3 DNA reads as TGTGCCAGCTCCTCCGGACAGGATCAGCCCCAGCATTTT. It specifies CASSSGQDQPQHF.

V gene TRBV18 combines with J gene TRBJ1-1; no firm D call. Trimming cost V 1 base and J 3 bases, with 12 bases left between them. Looked up from germline, CDR1 is KGHSH and CDR2 is LQKENI. The CDR3 is 15 residues long. The chain's CDR3 is CASSPRPARDTEAFF. The CDR3 DNA follows: TGTGCCAGCTCACCACGACCCGCGAGGGACACTGAAGCTTTCTTT.

The J gene is TRBJ1-3, the V gene TRBV19; unclear D gene. Germline V gene data show CDR1 as LNHDA and CDR2 as SQIVND (reference sequence). The CDR3 is made up of 14 amino acids. Trimming took off 1 base at V and 4 bases at J, with 8 bases between the two ends. The CDR3 coding sequence is TGTGCCAGTAGTATAGGGTCGGGAGGAAACACCATATATTTT. This encodes CASSIGSGGNTIYF.

The genes are TRBV28 and TRBJ2-7; 12 bases line up with TRBD1. The CDR3 extends over 17 amino acids. Germline trimming cut 6 bases from V and 4 bases from J; bases unmatched to any gene: 13. The V gene's germline CDR1 is MDHEN and CDR2 SYDVKM. CDR3 sequence (DNA): TGTGCCAGCAGGCCAGGGGCGACGGGACAGGGGGCGTACGAGCAGTACTTC. This sequence encodes CASRPGATGQGAYEQYF.

V is TRBV14 and J is TRBJ1-2; D is possibly TRBD1 (5 bases). V lost 4 bases to trimming and J lost 5 bases, with 17 bases between them. Looked up from germline, CDR1 is SGHDN and CDR2 is FVKESK. This CDR3 is built from 15 residues. The CDR3 DNA reads TGTGCCAGCAGCCCCATTGGGGGGACTCCGTATGGCTACACCTTC. As protein: CASSPIGGTPYGYTF.

This sequence joins TRBV3-1 (or the pseudogene TRBV3-2) and TRBJ1-2; TRBD1 matches 8 bases. This CDR3 contains 16 residues. CDR1 is LGHDT and CDR2 is YNNKEL in the germline V gene (reference sequence). After removal of 6 bases from V and 4 bases from J, the junction contained 13 bases not matched to a gene. As DNA, the CDR3 is TGTGCCAGCAGGAGGGCCGGGACAGGTTTTTCCTATGGCTACACCTTC. Protein: CASRRAGTGFSYGYTF.

The chain links TRBV5-1 to TRBJ1-3; the D gene is possibly TRBD1 (6 bases). The CDR3 is made up of 17 amino acids. V dropped 4 bases and J dropped 0 bases, with 17 bases sitting between them. Germline lookup yields CDR1 SGHRS and CDR2 YFSETQ. In DNA form, the CDR3 reads TGCGCCAGCAGCCCTGGACAGCCCTTCGCCTCTGGAAACACCATATATTTT. Translation gives CASSPGQPFASGNTIYF.

The DNA of the CDR3 is TGTGCCAGCAGCTGGGGACCGGGACAGGGGACAGATACGCAGTATTTT. Translated, it gives CASSWGPGQGTDTQYF. The chain recombines TRBV5-5 with TRBJ2-3, with 10 bases identical to TRBD1. The V and J ends lost 3 bases and 3 bases, in that order; junction bases with no gene match: 7. Looked up from germline, CDR1 is SGHKS and CDR2 is YYEKEE (reference sequence). This CDR3 contains 16 residues.

This chain connects TRBV19 to TRBJ1-1; D gene uncertain. V was trimmed by 3 bases and J by 0 bases, leaving 8 bases between them. In germline, CDR1 is LNHDA, CDR2 SQIVND (reference sequence). This CDR3 has 14 amino acids. The CDR3 region is CASSIAQMNTEAFF. DNA of the CDR3: TGTGCCAGTAGTATTGCACAAATGAACACTGAAGCTTTCTTT.

This clone was seen a single time. The chain links TRBV28 to TRBJ1-4; 7 bases map to TRBD1. The CDR3 is 15 amino acids. Germline assignment: CDR1 MDHEN and CDR2 SYDVKM. V lost 5 bases, J lost 3 bases, and 6 bases stayed unmatched. The CDR3 DNA reads TGTGCCAGCAGTAAACCCGGGACAGCTAATGAAAAACTGTTTTTT. It yields the protein CASSKPGTANEKLFF.

The chain recombines TRBV9 with TRBJ2-4; TRBD2 agrees at 9 bases. Germline V CDR1 and CDR2: SGDLS, YYNGEE. The J segment lost 7 bases and the V segment lost 1 base, leaving 9 bases of the junction unmatched. This CDR3 spans 16 amino acids. CDR3 sequence: CASSVKAAGGPNIQYF. The DNA for the CDR3 is TGTGCCAGCAGCGTAAAAGCGGCGGGAGGGCCTAACATTCAGTACTTC.

The V and J genes are TRBV6-5 and TRBJ2-5; tentative D call: TRBD2 (5 bases). The V and J ends lost 6 bases and 4 bases respectively, with 18 bases between them. This CDR3 is 15 amino acids long. Germline V gene data show CDR1 as MNHEY and CDR2 as SVGAGI. The CDR3 sequence: CASSRTWTGRETQYF. In DNA, the CDR3 is TGTGCCAGCAGCAGGACTTGGACGGGGAGAGAGACCCAGTACTTC.

V and J are TRBV6-2 or TRBV6-3 and TRBJ1-1; unclear D gene. CDR3 length equals 12 residues. Germline V CDR1 and CDR2: MNHEY, SVGEGT. V gave up 2 bases and J gave up 5 bases, with 6 bases separating them. CDR3 loop: CASSYRWTEAFF. DNA of the CDR3: TGTGCCAGCAGTTACCGGTGGACTGAAGCTTTCTTT.

This clone was observed a few times. CDR3 amino acids: CASSIPRTDIYGYTF. As DNA, the CDR3 is TGTGCCAGTAGTATTCCCCGGACGGACATCTATGGCTACACCTTC. The chain joins TRBV19 to TRBJ1-2; maybe TRBD1 (5 bases). Trimming stripped 3 bases from V and 4 bases from J, with 15 bases between. This CDR3 has 15 amino acids. The V gene's germline CDR1 is LNHDA and CDR2 SQIVND (reference sequence). The full variable domain, in which reference TRBV19 and TRBJ1-2 provide the parts outside the CDR3, is DGGITQSPKYLFRKEGQNVTLSCEQNLNHDAMYWYRQDPGQGLRLIYYSQIVNDFQKGDIAEGYSVSREKKESFPLTVTSAQKNPTAFYLCASSIPRTDIYGYTFGSGTRLTVV.

The V and J genes are TRBV2 and TRBJ1-4; D might be TRBD1 (5 bases). Germline V gene lookup returns CDR1 SNHLY and CDR2 FYNNEI. Trimming took off 11 bases at V and 6 bases at J, with 13 bases between the two ends. The CDR3 sequence is 12 residues long. The CDR3 DNA is TGTGCCGCTAAAGGGGTTGATGAAAAACTGTTTTTT. This translates into CAAKGVDEKLFF.

The chain has TRBV7-8 and TRBJ1-4; the D gene is possibly TRBD1 (6 bases). This CDR3 region has 15 residues. With 5 bases removed from V and 6 bases from J, the gap between germline ends came to 16 bases. From germline, CDR1 is SGHVS and CDR2 FQNEAQ. The CDR3 sequence is CASSPDDRPYEKLFF. CDR3 nucleotide sequence: TGTGCCAGCAGCCCCGATGACAGGCCGTATGAAAAACTGTTTTTT.

The CDR3 DNA reads TGTGCCAGCAGTTTAACCCAGTCGAACACTGAAGCTTTCTTT. Translation: CASSLTQSNTEAFF. This chain joins TRBV27 and TRBJ1-1; D remains ambiguous. With 2 bases removed from V and 1 base from J, the gap between germline ends came to 8 bases. The germline V gene encodes CDR1 MNHEY and CDR2 SMNVEV (reference sequence). CDR3 length: 14 amino acids.

The V gene is TRBV21-1, the J gene TRBJ2-7; TRBD1, the table's D call, was not compared with the DNA. TRBV21-1 counts as a pseudogene. The CDR3 consists of 15 residues. The CDR3 coding sequence is TGTGCCAGCAGCAAAGACAGGGTATACTCCTACGAGCAGTACGTC. This sequence encodes CASSKDRVYSYEQYV.

V and J are TRBV7-2 and TRBJ2-7; TRBD1 aligns across 9 bases. Germline V gene sequence: CDR1 SGHTA, CDR2 FQGNSA. CDR3 size: 14 residues. Unmatched junction bases numbered 1, after V lost 1 base and J lost 3 bases. The CDR3 DNA follows: TGTGCCAGCAGCTTAGTGGGACAGGGCTACGAGCAGTACTTC. It translates to CASSLVGQGYEQYF.

The V gene is TRBV6-5, the J gene TRBJ2-5, with D possibly matching TRBD1 (5 bases). Trimming pared 2 bases from V and 5 bases from J, leaving 12 bases between. The V gene's germline CDR1 is MNHEY and CDR2 SVGAGI. The CDR3 covers 14 residues. The CDR3 is CASSYRGSKETQYF. CDR3 in DNA: TGTGCCAGCAGTTACAGGGGCTCCAAGGAGACCCAGTACTTC.

This CDR3 is CASSLVLARSYNEQFF. The CDR3 DNA is TGTGCCAGCAGTTTAGTACTAGCTCGCTCCTACAATGAGCAGTTCTTC. This chain links TRBV27 with TRBJ2-1, with a weak D call TRBD2 (6 bases). V was trimmed by 2 bases and J by 0 bases, leaving 11 bases between them. The germline V gene encodes CDR1 MNHEY and CDR2 SMNVEV (reference sequence). This CDR3 has 16 amino acids.

Only one count was recorded for this clone. The gene calls are TRBV6-2 or TRBV6-3 and TRBJ2-5; TRBD2 matches at 7 bases. From germline, CDR1 is MNHEY and CDR2 SVGEGT. Germline trimming cut 2 bases from V and 3 bases from J; bases unmatched to any gene: 12. The CDR3 contains 17 residues. The CDR3 DNA follows: TGTGCCAGCAGTTACCCCGCTACTATTGCGGGGGAAGAGACCCAGTACTTC. Translating gives CASSYPATIAGEETQYF.

The CDR3 region is CAIQKQRGAKEQYV. In nucleotides, the CDR3 is TGTGCCATTCAGAAACAGCGGGGGGCGAAGGAGCAGTACGTC. The chain combines TRBV2 with TRBJ2-7; 9 bases agree with TRBD2. Germline V gives CDR1 SNHLY, CDR2 FYNNEI. V trimming: 10 bases; J trimming: 7 bases; junction bases outside the gene matches: 14. The CDR3 consists of 14 residues.

CDR3: CSASRGQGTHEQYV. The CDR3 nucleotides are TGCAGTGCTAGTCGCGGACAGGGGACCCACGAGCAGTACGTC. The J gene is TRBJ2-7, the V gene TRBV20-1; TRBD1 agrees at 9 bases. The CDR3 consists of 14 residues. Germline CDR1 and CDR2: DFQATT and SNEGSKA (reference sequence). The junction had 8 bases not matched to a gene; V was cut back by 3 bases and J by 5 bases.

The chain carries TRBV21-1 and TRBJ2-2; whether TRBD2, the table's D call, matches the DNA was not checked. TRBV21-1 is annotated as a pseudogene. This CDR3 has 16 amino acids. The CDR3 reads CASSKGPSGNTGELFF. The DNA for the CDR3 is TGTGCCAGCAGCAAAGGTCCTAGCGGAAACACCGGGGAGCTGTTTTTT.

The rearrangement uses TRBV11-3 and TRBJ2-3; D uncertain. Germline-derived CDR1 and CDR2 are SGHNT and YENEEA. The CDR3 spans 15 residues. The V and J ends lost 5 bases and 2 bases respectively, with 14 bases between them. CDR3 nucleotides: TGTGCCAGCAGCAACCCCCACGGTACCACAGATACGCAGTATTTT. Translating it yields CASSNPHGTTDTQYF.